This entry features one TCR beta chain sequence. What it recognizes is unknown. TCRdb keeps only in-frame clones here, not all; method: immunoSEQ multiplex PCR. The sample shows under 95,000 clones, 89% of them seen only once. The data stem from a study of graft-versus-host responses after intestinal transplantation. Points from the study as a whole: GvH clones detected in recipient marrow included some appearing first in ileum or blood.

Sequencing used unstimulated CD8+ T cells sorted from spleen or lymph node cells, obtained before intestinal transplant. The receptor was isolated from a human donor who received an intestinal transplant.

CDR3: CASTRDRGSYNEQFF. The CDR3 DNA follows: TGTGCCAGTACACGGGACAGGGGATCCTACAATGAGCAGTTCTTC. V usage is TRBV6-5 and J usage is TRBJ2-1; 10 bases match TRBD1. The CDR3 is 15 residues long. Looked up from germline, CDR1 is MNHEY and CDR2 is SVGAGI. V trimming: 9 bases; J trimming: 1 base; junction bases outside the gene matches: 6.